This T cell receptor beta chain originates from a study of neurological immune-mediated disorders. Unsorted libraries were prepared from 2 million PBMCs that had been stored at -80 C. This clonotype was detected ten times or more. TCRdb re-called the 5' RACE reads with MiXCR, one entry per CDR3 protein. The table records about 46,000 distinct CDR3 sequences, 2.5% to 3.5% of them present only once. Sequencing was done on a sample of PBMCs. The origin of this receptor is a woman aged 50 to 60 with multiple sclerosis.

CDR3 DNA: TGTGCCACCAGGAGCTTAGCCGGGACAGGGAGCTACGAGCAGTACTTC. Translation gives CATRSLAGTGSYEQYF. V is TRBV10-3 and J is TRBJ2-7, with 9 bases aligning to TRBD1. Germline V gives CDR1 ENHRY, CDR2 SYGVKD. V was clipped by 10 bases and J by 3 bases; unmatched bases: 16. The CDR3 sequence is 16 residues long.